One T cell receptor (beta chain) is described in this entry. Its antigen remains undetermined. Base qualities are not at hand, and no much larger clone is one base apart. Library creation used the immunoSEQ multiplex PCR assay. The table was pulled from immuneACCESS by TCRdb, which kept in-frame rearrangements only. Such tables lose some clones; where checked, under half of the loss comes from unresolved V genes, and the rest has no known cause. The sample table contains 40,000 to 50,000 clones; only one count was recorded for approximately 70% of them. The biggest ten clones account for approximately 10% of the sample. The data are from a study of radiotherapy plus CTLA-4 blockade in lung cancer listed by TCRdb under 2018. About the study as a whole: Among enrolled patients, approximately 18% had an objective response and 25% to 40% reached disease control.

General findings and caveats noted by the study authors: Early dynamic changes in blood T cell clones, together with increased serum interferon-beta after radiation, were reported as the strongest predictors of response. TCR clones derived from tumors expanded in peripheral blood after treatment with radiotherapy and ipilimumab.

The study evaluated CTLA-4 blockade (ipilimumab) given together with focal radiation therapy in patients who had chemo-refractory metastatic non-small-cell lung cancer. The source was peripheral blood, collected from a patient treated with radiotherapy plus ipilimumab. The sequence derives from a human donor with non-small cell lung cancer who had stable disease on radiotherapy plus ipilimumab.

The CDR3 reads as follows: CASSLDQATDTQYF. The DNA is TGTGCCAGCAGCTTGGACCAAGCCACAGATACGCAGTATTTT. In this chain, TRBV5-5 is recombined with TRBJ2-3, with the D gene too uncertain to name. V is shortened by 0 bases, J by 2 bases, and the region joining them spans 7 bases. Reading from cysteine to phenylalanine, the CDR3 counts 14 amino acids. Only the CDR3 DNA is retained, 42 bases long and in frame from the first base. The germline V gene (reference sequence) specifies SGHKS as CDR1 and YYEKEE as CDR2.